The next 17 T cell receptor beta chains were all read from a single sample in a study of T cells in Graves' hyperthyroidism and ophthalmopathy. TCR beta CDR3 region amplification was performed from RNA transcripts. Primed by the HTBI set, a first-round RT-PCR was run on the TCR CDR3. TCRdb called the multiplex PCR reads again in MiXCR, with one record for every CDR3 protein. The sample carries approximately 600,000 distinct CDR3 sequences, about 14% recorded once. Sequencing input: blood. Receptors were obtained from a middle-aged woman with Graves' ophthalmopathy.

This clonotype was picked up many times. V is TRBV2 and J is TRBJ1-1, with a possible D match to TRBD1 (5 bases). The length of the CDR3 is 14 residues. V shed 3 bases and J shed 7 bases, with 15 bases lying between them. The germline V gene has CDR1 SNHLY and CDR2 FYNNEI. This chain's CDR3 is CASSEAMRGLEAFF. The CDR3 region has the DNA TGTGCCAGCAGTGAGGCTATGAGGGGTCTTGAAGCTTTCTTT. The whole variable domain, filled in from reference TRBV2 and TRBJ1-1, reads EPEVTQTPSHQVTQMGQEVILRCVPISNHLYFYWYRQILGQKVEFLVSFYNNEISEKSEIFDDQFSVERPDGSNFTLKIRSTKLEDSAMYFCASSEAMRGLEAFFGQGTRLTVV.

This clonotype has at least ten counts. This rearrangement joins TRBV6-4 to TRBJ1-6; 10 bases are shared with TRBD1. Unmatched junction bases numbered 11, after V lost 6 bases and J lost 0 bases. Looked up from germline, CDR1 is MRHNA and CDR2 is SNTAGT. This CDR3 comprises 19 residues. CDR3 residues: CASRFDRGPYSSYNSPLHF. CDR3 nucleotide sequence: TGTGCCAGCAGATTCGACAGGGGGCCCTATAGCTCCTATAATTCACCCCTCCACTTT.

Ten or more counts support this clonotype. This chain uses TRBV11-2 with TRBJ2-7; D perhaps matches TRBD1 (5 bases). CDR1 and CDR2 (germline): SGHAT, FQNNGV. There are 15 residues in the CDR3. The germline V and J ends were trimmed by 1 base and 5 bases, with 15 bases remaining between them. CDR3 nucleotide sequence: TGTGCCAGCAGCTTAGTGTTGGCAGGGTGGGACGAGCAGTACTTC. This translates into CASSLVLAGWDEQYF.

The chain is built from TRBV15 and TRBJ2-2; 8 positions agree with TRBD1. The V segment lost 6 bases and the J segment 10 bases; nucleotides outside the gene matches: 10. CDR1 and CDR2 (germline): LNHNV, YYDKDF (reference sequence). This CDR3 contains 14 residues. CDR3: CATRGTGRGEELFF. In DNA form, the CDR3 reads TGTGCCACCAGAGGGACAGGCCGTGGAGAGGAGCTGTTTTTT.

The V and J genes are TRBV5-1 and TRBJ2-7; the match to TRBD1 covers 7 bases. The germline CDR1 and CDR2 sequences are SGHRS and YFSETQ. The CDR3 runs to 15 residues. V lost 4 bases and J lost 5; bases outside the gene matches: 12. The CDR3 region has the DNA TGCGCCAGCAGCCAGCTCGGACAGGATCACCACGAGCAGTACTTC. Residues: CASSQLGQDHHEQYF. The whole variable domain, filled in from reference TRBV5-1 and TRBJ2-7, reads KAGVTQTPRYLIKTRGQQVTLSCSPISGHRSVSWYQQTPGQGLQFLFEYFSETQRNKGNFPGRFSGRQFSNSRSEMNVSTLELGDSALYLCASSQLGQDHHEQYFGPGTRLTVT.

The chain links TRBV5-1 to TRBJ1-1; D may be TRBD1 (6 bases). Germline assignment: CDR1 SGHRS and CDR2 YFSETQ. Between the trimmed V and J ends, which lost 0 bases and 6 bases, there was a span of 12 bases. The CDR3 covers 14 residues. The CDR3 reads CASSLGLGGAEAFF. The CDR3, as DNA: TGCGCCAGCAGCTTGGGACTTGGGGGCGCTGAAGCTTTCTTT.

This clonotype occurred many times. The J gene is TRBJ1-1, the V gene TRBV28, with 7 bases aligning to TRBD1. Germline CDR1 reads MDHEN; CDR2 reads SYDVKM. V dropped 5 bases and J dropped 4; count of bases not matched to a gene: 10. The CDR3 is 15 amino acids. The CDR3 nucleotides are TGTGCCAGCAGTCCGCACCAGGGGGGGATCACTGAAGCTTTCTTT. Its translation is CASSPHQGGITEAFF.

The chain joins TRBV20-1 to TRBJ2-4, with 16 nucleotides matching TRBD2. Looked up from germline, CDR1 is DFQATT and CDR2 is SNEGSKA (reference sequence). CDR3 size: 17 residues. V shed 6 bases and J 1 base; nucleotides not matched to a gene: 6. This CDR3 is CSAGTSGRAVAKNIQYF. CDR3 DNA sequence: TGCAGTGCAGGGACTAGCGGGAGGGCCGTCGCCAAAAACATTCAGTACTTC.

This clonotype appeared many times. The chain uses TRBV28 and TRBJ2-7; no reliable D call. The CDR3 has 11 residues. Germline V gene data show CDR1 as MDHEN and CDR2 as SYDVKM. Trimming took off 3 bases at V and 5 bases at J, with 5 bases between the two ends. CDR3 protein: CASSFFHEQYF. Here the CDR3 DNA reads TGTGCCAGCAGTTTCTTCCACGAGCAGTACTTC.

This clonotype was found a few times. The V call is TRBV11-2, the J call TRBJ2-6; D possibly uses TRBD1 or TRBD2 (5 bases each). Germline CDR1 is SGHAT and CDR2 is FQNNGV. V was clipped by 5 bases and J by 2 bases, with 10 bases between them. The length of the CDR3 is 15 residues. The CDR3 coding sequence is TGTGCCAGCAGCCAGGGAGTTACTGGGGCCAACGTCCTGACTTTC. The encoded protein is CASSQGVTGANVLTF.

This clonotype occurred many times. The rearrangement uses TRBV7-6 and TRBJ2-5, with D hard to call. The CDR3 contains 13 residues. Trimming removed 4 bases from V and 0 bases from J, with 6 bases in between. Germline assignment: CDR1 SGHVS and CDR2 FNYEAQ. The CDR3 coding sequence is TGTGCCAGCAGCTCAATCAACCAAGAGACCCAGTACTTC. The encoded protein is CASSSINQETQYF.

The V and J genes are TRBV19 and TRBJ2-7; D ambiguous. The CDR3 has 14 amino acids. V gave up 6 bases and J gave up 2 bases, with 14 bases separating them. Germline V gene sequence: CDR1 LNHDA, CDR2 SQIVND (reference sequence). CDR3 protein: CASSPELRPYEQYF. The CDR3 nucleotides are TGTGCCAGTAGCCCAGAATTGAGACCCTACGAGCAGTACTTC.

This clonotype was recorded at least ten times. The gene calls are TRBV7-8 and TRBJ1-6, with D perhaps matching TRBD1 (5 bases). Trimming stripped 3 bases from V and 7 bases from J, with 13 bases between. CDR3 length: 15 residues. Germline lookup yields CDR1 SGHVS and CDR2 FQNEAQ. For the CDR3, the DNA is TGTGCCAGCAGCTTCTATGAGGGGAGCAATTCACCCCTCCACTTT. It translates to CASSFYEGSNSPLHF.

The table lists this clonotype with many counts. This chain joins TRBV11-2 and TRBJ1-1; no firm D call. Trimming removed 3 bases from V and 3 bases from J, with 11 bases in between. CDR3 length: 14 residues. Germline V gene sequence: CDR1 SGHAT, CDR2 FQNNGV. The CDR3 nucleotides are TGTGCCAGCAGCTTCCCCCACAGATACACTGAAGCTTTCTTT. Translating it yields CASSFPHRYTEAFF.

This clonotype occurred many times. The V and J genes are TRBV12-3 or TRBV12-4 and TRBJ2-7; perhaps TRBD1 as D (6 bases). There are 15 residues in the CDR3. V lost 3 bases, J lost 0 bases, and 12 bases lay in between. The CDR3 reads CASSLDRSSSYEQYF. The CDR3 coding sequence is TGTGCCAGCAGTTTGGACAGAAGTAGCTCCTACGAGCAGTACTTC.

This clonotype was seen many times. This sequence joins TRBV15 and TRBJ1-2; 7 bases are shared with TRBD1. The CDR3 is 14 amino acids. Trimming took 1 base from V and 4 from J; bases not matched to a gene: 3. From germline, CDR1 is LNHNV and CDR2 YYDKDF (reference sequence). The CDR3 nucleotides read TGTGCCACCAGCAGAGGGGACAGTCTCTATGGCTACACCTTC. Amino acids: CATSRGDSLYGYTF.

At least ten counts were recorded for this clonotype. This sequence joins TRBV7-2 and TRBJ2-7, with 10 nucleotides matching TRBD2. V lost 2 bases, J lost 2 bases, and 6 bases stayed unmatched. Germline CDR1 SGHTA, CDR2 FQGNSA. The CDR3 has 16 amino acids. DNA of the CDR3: TGTGCCAGCAGCTTAAGCGGGAGGGCCATCCCCTACGAGCAGTACTTC. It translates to CASSLSGRAIPYEQYF.